A selection of T cell receptor beta chains follows, all from one sample in a study of T cells in localized non-small cell lung cancer. Produced via immunoSEQ multiplex PCR; TCRdb's table is partial and in-frame only. The sample records roughly 38,000 clones, roughly 90% being singletons. This specimen consisted of peripheral blood mononuclear cells, obtained before any cancer treatment. Receptors originate from a male donor older than 55 with stage II lung adenocarcinoma. Both conserved end residues are part of each CDR3. D genes are given only for firm matches. Clone size is not always given. Where it is, it says once, few, many or a class for expanded clones.

.,.,TRBV9,TRBJ2-5,TGTGCCAGCAGCGTACACACTAGGGGCGAGACCCAGTACTTC,CASSVHTRGETQYF
.,.,TRBV10-3,TRBJ1-1,TGTGCCATCACTTCCGACTCAGGGGCTGAAGCTTTCTTT,CAITSDSGAEAFF
.,.,TRBV7-9,TRBJ1-3,TGTGCCAGCAGCTTACGGAACAGGGCCCTCTCTGGAAACACCATATATTTT,CASSLRNRALSGNTIYF
.,.,TRBV19,TRBJ2-1,TGTGCCAGTAGTATAGGCGGGACCTACAATGAGCAGTTCTTC,CASSIGGTYNEQFF
.,.,TRBV7-9,TRBJ1-2,TGTGCCAGCAGCTCGGGGCCGGCCCCTTACTATGGCTACACCTTC,CASSSGPAPYYGYTF
.,.,TRBV9,TRBJ1-1,TGTGCCAGCAGCGTAGGCCCCCAGCGGCCAGGTGAAGCTTTCTTT,CASSVGPQRPGEAFF
TRBD1,few,TRBV6-1,TRBJ2-7,TGTGCCAGCAGTGTGACAGGGGGTCCCTACGAGCAGTACTTC,CASSVTGGPYEQYF
TRBD1,.,TRBV10-2,TRBJ1-2,TGCGCCAGCAGTGACGCAGGGGGCGGTGTGCTCTATGGCTACACCTTC,CASSDAGGGVLYGYTF
.,.,TRBV7-3,TRBJ2-7,TGTGCCAGCAGCTCTAACCCCTACGAGGGAGAGCAGTACTTC,CASSSNPYEGEQYF
TRBD1,.,TRBV7-2,TRBJ1-1,TGTGCCAGCAGCTGGTACATCGACAGGGGTACTGAAGCTTTCTTT,CASSWYIDRGTEAFF
.,.,TRBV30,TRBJ1-3,TGTGCCTCCTCCAGGGGCTCTGGAAACACCATATATTTT,CASSRGSGNTIYF
.,once,TRBV5-1,TRBJ2-5,TGCGCCAGCAGCCAGGCGGGGCAGCAAGAGACCCAGTACTTC,CASSQAGQQETQYF
.,.,TRBV29-1,TRBJ2-7,TGCAGCGCTTCCCGACAGGGACTGAGCGAGCAGTACTTC,CSASRQGLSEQYF
TRBD2,.,TRBV27,TRBJ2-5,TGTGCCAGCAGTTTAATGGGGACTAGCGCCCTTAGTACCCAGTACTTC,CASSLMGTSALSTQYF
.,.,TRBV6-5,TRBJ1-1,TGTGCCAGCAGTTATAGAGCTGAAGCTTTCTTT,CASSYRAEAFF
.,.,TRBV7-7,TRBJ2-1,TGTGCCAGCAGCTTAGTCTACGGACCGATCAATGAGCAGTTCTTC,CASSLVYGPINEQFF
.,once,TRBV11-1,TRBJ2-5,TGTGCCAGCAGCTTTGTAACTAGGGGCCAAGAGACCCAGTACTTC,CASSFVTRGQETQYF
.,once,TRBV18,TRBJ1-4,TGTGCCAGCTCACCGGACGGCGGCAAAGTAAAACTGTTTTTT,CASSPDGGKVKLFF
.,.,TRBV19,TRBJ2-6,TGTGCCAGTAGTATAGGGGCCTCTGGGGCCAACGTCCTGACTTTC,CASSIGASGANVLTF
.,.,TRBV4-3,TRBJ2-3,TGCGCCAGCAGCCAAGATACGGGAGACACCAATACGCAGTATTTT,CASSQDTGDTNTQYF
.,.,TRBV5-6,TRBJ1-2,TGTGCCAGCAGCTTGGGGCAGCCTCGCTATGGCTACACCTTC,CASSLGQPRYGYTF
TRBD2,.,TRBV2,TRBJ2-5,TGTGCCAGTGGGCTAGCGGGAGATTTAGAGACCCAGTACTTC,CASGLAGDLETQYF
.,.,TRBV9,TRBJ2-3,TGTGCCAGCAGCGTAGAAGCGAAGGATACGCAGTATTTT,CASSVEAKDTQYF
.,.,TRBV2,TRBJ2-5,TGTGCCAGCAGTGGAAACAGGGACGAAGAGACCCAGTACTTC,CASSGNRDEETQYF
.,.,TRBV29-1,TRBJ1-1,TGCAGCGTTGTCTTTATAGGGCGGGGGAACACTGAAGCTTTCTTT,CSVVFIGRGNTEAFF